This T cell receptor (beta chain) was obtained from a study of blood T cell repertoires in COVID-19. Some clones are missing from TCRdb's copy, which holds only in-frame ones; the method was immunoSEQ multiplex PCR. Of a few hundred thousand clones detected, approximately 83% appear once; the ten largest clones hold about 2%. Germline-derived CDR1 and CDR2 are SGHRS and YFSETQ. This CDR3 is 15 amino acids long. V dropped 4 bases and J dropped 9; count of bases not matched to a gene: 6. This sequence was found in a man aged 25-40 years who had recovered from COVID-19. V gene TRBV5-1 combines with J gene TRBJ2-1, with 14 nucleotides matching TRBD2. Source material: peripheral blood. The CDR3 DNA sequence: TGCGCCAGCAGCGCGACTAGCGGGGGGGCGGTTGAGCAGTTCTTC. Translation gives CASSATSGGAVEQFF. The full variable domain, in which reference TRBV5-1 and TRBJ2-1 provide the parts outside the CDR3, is KAGVTQTPRYLIKTRGQQVTLSCSPISGHRSVSWYQQTPGQGLQFLFEYFSETQRNKGNFPGRFSGRQFSNSRSEMNVSTLELGDSALYLCASSATSGGAVEQFFGPGTRLTVL.